Sequencing of this T cell receptor beta chain was carried out in a study of blood T cell repertoires in COVID-19. Background on the study: PBMCs, B-cell-depleted T cells, or T cells provided the cDNA or gDNA that made up the material.

Sequencing used immunoSEQ multiplex PCR; TCRdb keeps in-frame clones, though not all of them. Seen here are 200,000 to 250,000 clones, roughly 89% observed once, and the top ten hold about 9.4%. The CDR3 is made up of 16 amino acids. Germline loops: CDR1 SGHVS, CDR2 FQNEAQ. The J segment lost 2 bases and the V segment lost 1 base, leaving 5 bases of the junction unmatched. The cohort comprised adults aged about 18 to 89 years residing in under 30 US areas. Participants were placed into cohorts based on the clinical history they reported. The chain joins TRBV7-8 to TRBJ2-3, with 8 nucleotides matching TRBD2. This sequence was found in a young man with acute COVID-19. Sample: PBMCs or T cells enriched from blood (not recorded which). CDR3 nucleotide sequence: TGTGCCAGCAGCTTAGGAGCGGGAGTGATCACAGATACGCAGTATTTT. Translated: CASSLGAGVITDTQYF.